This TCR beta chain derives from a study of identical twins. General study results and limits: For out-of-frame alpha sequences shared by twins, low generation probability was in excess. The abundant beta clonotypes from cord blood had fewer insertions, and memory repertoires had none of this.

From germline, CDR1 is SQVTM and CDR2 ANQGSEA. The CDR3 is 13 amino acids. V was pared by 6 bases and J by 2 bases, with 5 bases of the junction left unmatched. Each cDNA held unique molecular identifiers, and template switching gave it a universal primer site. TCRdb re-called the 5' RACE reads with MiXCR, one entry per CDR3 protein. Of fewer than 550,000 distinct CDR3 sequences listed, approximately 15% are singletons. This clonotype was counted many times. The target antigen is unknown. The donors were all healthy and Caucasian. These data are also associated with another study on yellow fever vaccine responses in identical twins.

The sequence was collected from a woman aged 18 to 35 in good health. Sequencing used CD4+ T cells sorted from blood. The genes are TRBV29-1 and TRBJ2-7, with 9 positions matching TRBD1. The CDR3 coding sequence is TGCAGCGTCGGGACAGGGATCACCTACGAGCAGTACTTC. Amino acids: CSVGTGITYEQYF.